This TCR beta chain was captured in a study of blood T cell repertoires in COVID-19. Study details: Samples of COVID-19 (acute and convalescent) were obtained from the United States, Italy and Spain.

There are 13 residues in the CDR3. After removal of 4 bases from V and 12 bases from J, the junction contained 8 bases not matched to a gene. Germline V lookup: CDR1 SNHLY, CDR2 FYNNEI. Authors' methods: Reference gene primer amplification gave estimated nucleated cell counts. This table comes from immunoSEQ multiplex PCR, and its TCRdb copy is limited to in-frame clones, with some not included. That table gives V, J and clone size, and the DNA gave D and trimming. The sample records about 59,000 clones, just over 85% being singletons. The rearrangement joins TRBV2 to TRBJ2-3, with 9 nucleotides matching TRBD1. Sequenced: peripheral blood. This sequence originates from a woman older than 75 with active COVID-19. CDR3 protein: CASSGTGATFQYF. CDR3 DNA: TGTGCCAGCAGTGGGACAGGGGCGACTTTTCAGTATTTT.